This T cell receptor beta chain originates from a study of CD8+ T cells in alopecia areata. The CDR3 is 16 amino acids. From germline, CDR1 is MGHRA and CDR2 YSYEKL. V was pared by 2 bases and J by 6 bases, with 12 bases of the junction left unmatched. cDNA prepared by RNA extraction and subsequent reverse transcription served as the template for sequencing. Measured with immunoSEQ multiplex PCR; TCRdb has only the in-frame clones, and not every one. The data show roughly 190,000 clones, with 50% to 60% seen just once and about 3.5% held by the top ten. Treatment described: oral pan-JAK inhibitor, 5-10 mg twice daily.

This specimen consisted of CD4+ T cells sorted from blood, obtained at week 4, from a patient treated with tofacitinib. This clonotype was sampled from a human donor with alopecia areata. The chain couples TRBV4-1 to TRBJ2-5, with TRBD2 matching 7 bases. The CDR3 region has the DNA TGCGCCAGCAGCCAAAGGATGGCGGGGGATATACAGACCCAGTACTTC. This sequence encodes CASSQRMAGDIQTQYF.